This TCR beta chain comes out of a study of glioma-infiltrating T cells after dendritic cell vaccination. The protocol was immunoSEQ multiplex PCR, while the TCRdb copy is restricted to in-frame clones and leaves out a portion. Here the sample spans about 95,000 clones, over 75% being singletons. In germline, CDR1 is SGHTA, CDR2 FQGTGA. The CDR3 covers 14 residues. The ends lost 4 bases at V and 6 bases at J; junction bases unmatched: 3. The clonotype comes from a human donor with glioblastoma. Source: blood, taken before dendritic cell vaccination. The J gene is TRBJ2-3, the V gene TRBV7-3; 11 bases fit TRBD2. This CDR3 reads CASSSGTSGDTQYF. CDR3 nucleotides: TGTGCCAGCAGCTCCGGGACTAGCGGTGATACGCAGTATTTT. Full variable domain (rest looked up from reference TRBV7-3 and TRBJ2-3): GAGVSQTPSNKVTEKGKYVELRCDPISGHTALYWYRQSLGQGPEFLIYFQGTGAADDSGLPNDRFFAVRPEGSVSTLKIQRTERGDSAVYLCASSSGTSGDTQYFGPGTRLTVL.